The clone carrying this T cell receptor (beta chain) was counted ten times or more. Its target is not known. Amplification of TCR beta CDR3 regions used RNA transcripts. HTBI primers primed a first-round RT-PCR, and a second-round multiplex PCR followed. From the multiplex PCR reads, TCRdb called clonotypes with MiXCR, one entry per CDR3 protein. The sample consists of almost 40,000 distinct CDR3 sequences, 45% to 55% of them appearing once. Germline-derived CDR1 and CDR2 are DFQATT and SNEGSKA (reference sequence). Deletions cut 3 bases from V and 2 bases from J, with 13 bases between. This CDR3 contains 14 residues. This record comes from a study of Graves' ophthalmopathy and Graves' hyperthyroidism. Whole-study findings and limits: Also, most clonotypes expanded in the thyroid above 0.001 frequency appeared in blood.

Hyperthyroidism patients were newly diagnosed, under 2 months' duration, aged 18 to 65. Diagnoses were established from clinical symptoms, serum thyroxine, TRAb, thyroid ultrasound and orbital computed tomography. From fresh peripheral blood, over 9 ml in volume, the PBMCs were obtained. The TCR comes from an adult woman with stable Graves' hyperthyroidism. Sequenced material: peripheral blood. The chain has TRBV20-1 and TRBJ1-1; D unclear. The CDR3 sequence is CSASPRTGNTEAFF. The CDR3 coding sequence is TGCAGTGCTAGCCCTAGGACGGGAAACACTGAAGCTTTCTTT.